The entry below describes one T cell receptor (beta chain). Its specificity is not known. These data come from a study of cytomegalovirus exposure and HLA in healthy donors. About the study: Among roughly 180 million T cells, an earlier analysis found 90 million to 130 million unique TCR beta sequences.

PCR was performed using 60 Vbeta and 13 Jbeta primers. TCRdb's copy holds only in-frame clones and misses some; the assay was immunoSEQ multiplex PCR. The table has 150,000 to 200,000 clones, 79% seen once. Trimming shortened V by 11 bases and J by 4 bases, and 12 bases separated the two germline ends. The CDR3 covers 12 residues. Germline lookup yields CDR1 MNHEY and CDR2 SVGAGI. Findings and caveats of the study: CMV serostatus was the only immune exposure information that was available. HLA alleles were associated with 17,000 or so TCR beta sequences in a later analysis at 0.05 false discovery rate.

The TCR originated in a woman aged 30 to 39 in good health and CMV-seropositive. Source material: PBMCs. This chain connects TRBV6-5 to TRBJ2-1, with D perhaps TRBD1 (6 bases). CDR3 DNA: TGTGCCGCCGGGACATTGTACAATGAGCAGTTCTTC. Its protein is CAAGTLYNEQFF.